This entry features one T cell receptor beta chain sequence. Germline CDR1 SGHTA, CDR2 FQGTGA. Trimming pared 2 bases from V and 0 bases from J, leaving 15 bases between. This CDR3 spans 17 amino acids. TCRdb's table, derived via immunoSEQ multiplex PCR, lists solely in-frame clones and lacks some. Of roughly 75,000 clones listed, roughly 90% are singletons. The data are from a study of identifying expanded T cells in peripheral blood. This clonotype was sampled from a person aged 18 to 75 in good health. The chain carries TRBV7-3 and TRBJ2-3; the D gene is possibly TRBD2 (5 bases). The sample taken for sequencing was blood. The CDR3 spells CASSLPPTRSSTDTQYF. In DNA, the CDR3 is TGTGCCAGCAGCTTACCTCCAACTAGATCTAGCACAGATACGCAGTATTTT.